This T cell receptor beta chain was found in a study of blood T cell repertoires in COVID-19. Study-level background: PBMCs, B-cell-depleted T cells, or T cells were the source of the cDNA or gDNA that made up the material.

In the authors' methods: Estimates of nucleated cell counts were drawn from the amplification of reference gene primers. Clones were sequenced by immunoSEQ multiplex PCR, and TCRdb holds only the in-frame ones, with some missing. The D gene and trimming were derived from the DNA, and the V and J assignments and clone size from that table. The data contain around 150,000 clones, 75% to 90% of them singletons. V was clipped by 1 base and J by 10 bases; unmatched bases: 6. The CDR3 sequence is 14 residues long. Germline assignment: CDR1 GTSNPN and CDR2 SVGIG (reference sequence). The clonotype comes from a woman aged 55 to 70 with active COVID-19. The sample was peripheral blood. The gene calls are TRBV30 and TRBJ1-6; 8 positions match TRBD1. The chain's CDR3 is CAWSEGQGGSPLHF. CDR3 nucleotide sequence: TGTGCCTGGAGTGAAGGACAGGGCGGATCACCCCTCCACTTT.